The 22 T cell receptor beta chains below were found in one sample sequenced in a study of CD8+ T cells in alopecia areata. RNA extraction was followed by reverse transcription into cDNA, which acted as the sequencing template. The method was immunoSEQ multiplex PCR; TCRdb's version includes in-frame clones alone and lacks a portion of them. The data show tens of thousands of clones, more than 55% seen once. Sequencing used NKG2D-high CD8+ T cells sorted from blood. The receptors come from a human donor with alopecia areata.

The chain combines TRBV5-6 with TRBJ2-7; TRBD2 might be the D (6 bases). Germline CDR1 is SGHDT and CDR2 is YYEEEE. V was pared by 5 bases and J by 0 bases, with 12 bases between. The CDR3 spans 14 residues. This chain's CDR3 is CASSMLAVSYEQYF. The CDR3 coding sequence is TGTGCCAGCAGTATGTTAGCGGTCTCCTACGAGCAGTACTTC.

This clone is a singleton in its sample. J is TRBJ2-6 and V is TRBV29-1; D ambiguous. CDR3 length: 11 amino acids. Germline V gene data show CDR1 as SQVTM and CDR2 as ANQGSEA. In nucleotides, the CDR3 is TGCGGGATAACCGGGGCCAACGTCCTGACTTTC. This encodes CGITGANVLTF.

A few counts support this clone. The V call is TRBV7-9, the J call TRBJ2-3; TRBD1 might be the D (6 bases). The CDR3 loop spans 18 amino acids. Trimming took 5 bases from V and 2 from J, leaving 23 bases between them. Germline V lookup: CDR1 SEHNR, CDR2 FQNEAQ (reference sequence). In DNA form, the CDR3 reads TGTGCCAGCAGCCTTACGTATAGGGGACATAAAGACACAGATACGCAGTATTTT. It codes for CASSLTYRGHKDTDTQYF. Looking up the rest from reference TRBV7-9 and TRBJ2-3 gives the full variable domain: DTGVSQNPRHKITKRGQNVTFRCDPISEHNRLYWYRQTLGQGPEFLTYFQNEAQLEKSRLLSDRFSAERPKGSFSTLEIQRTEQGDSAMYLCASSLTYRGHKDTDTQYFGPGTRLTVL.

V gene TRBV28 combines with J gene TRBJ2-7, with 9 bases aligning to TRBD1. CDR1 and CDR2 from the germline V gene are MDHEN and SYDVKM. The CDR3 has 17 amino acids. The ends lost 3 bases at V and 3 bases at J; junction bases unmatched: 12. CDR3 in DNA: TGTGCCAGCAGTTTTCCCTCAACCGGGACAGGGTTCTACGAGCAGTACTTC. This translates into CASSFPSTGTGFYEQYF.

This sequence joins TRBV10-3 and TRBJ1-5, with unresolved D. Trimming removed 3 bases from V and 5 bases from J, with 8 bases in between. The CDR3 covers 13 residues. Germline CDR1 and CDR2: ENHRY and SYGVKD. The CDR3 region is CAISEISHQPQHF. CDR3 coding DNA: TGTGCCATCAGTGAAATTTCACATCAGCCCCAGCATTTT.

This chain links TRBV2 with TRBJ2-1, with 11 nucleotides matching TRBD1. V gave up 0 bases and J gave up 3 bases; unmatched junction bases: 13. Germline-derived CDR1 and CDR2 are SNHLY and FYNNEI. This CDR3 has 20 amino acids. In nucleotides, the CDR3 is TGTGCCAGCAGTGAAGCGCTGGGACAGGGGGAATCCCCTTTCTACAATGAGCAGTTCTTC. It encodes CASSEALGQGESPFYNEQFF.

This clone was recorded a few times. V usage is TRBV29-1 and J usage is TRBJ2-3, with D perhaps matching TRBD1 (6 bases). The CDR3 spans 14 residues. V was shortened by 5 bases and J by 4 bases, with 16 bases between the two germline ends. Germline V gene sequence: CDR1 SQVTM, CDR2 ANQGSEA. The chain's CDR3 is CSVNSGGGADTQYF. In nucleotides, the CDR3 is TGCAGCGTTAATAGTGGTGGGGGCGCAGATACGCAGTATTTT.

This clone was seen a single time. The chain links TRBV20-1 to TRBJ2-7; D possibly corresponds to TRBD1 (5 bases). V was trimmed by 6 bases and J by 5 bases, leaving 11 bases between them. The CDR3 sequence is 11 residues long. Germline V gives CDR1 DFQATT, CDR2 SNEGSKA (reference sequence). The CDR3 here is CSAQIRDEQYF. In nucleotides, the CDR3 is TGCAGTGCCCAGATCAGGGACGAGCAGTACTTC.

This clone ranks as medium-sized. V usage is TRBV7-9 and J usage is TRBJ2-3, with D perhaps TRBD2 (5 bases). Trimming removed 8 bases from V and 2 bases from J, with 8 bases in between. The CDR3 spans 12 residues. Germline CDR1 reads SEHNR; CDR2 reads FQNEAQ (reference sequence). CDR3 in DNA: TGTGCCAGCGAAGGACTCACAGATACGCAGTATTTT. Protein sequence: CASEGLTDTQYF.

The V and J genes are TRBV4-1 and TRBJ2-3, with D possibly called TRBD1 or TRBD2 (5 bases each). From germline, CDR1 is MGHRA and CDR2 YSYEKL. V lost 0 bases and J lost 1, with 5 bases in between. This CDR3 is built from 14 residues. CDR3 in amino acids: CASSQEGGTDTQYF. Here the CDR3 DNA reads TGCGCCAGCAGCCAAGAGGGGGGCACAGATACGCAGTATTTT.

The rearrangement joins TRBV29-1 to TRBJ2-7; weak D call: TRBD1 (5 bases). V was trimmed by 4 bases and J by 5 bases, leaving 21 bases between them. The CDR3 sequence is 15 residues long. The V gene's germline CDR1 is SQVTM and CDR2 ANQGSEA. Written as DNA, the CDR3 is TGCAGCGTTGGTTCCCCGCCCAACGCACAGGACGAGCAGTACTTC. Protein: CSVGSPPNAQDEQYF.

This clone has just one count. The chain links TRBV29-1 to TRBJ2-7; D gene unclear. Germline V gene sequence: CDR1 SQVTM, CDR2 ANQGSEA. Trimming stripped 2 bases from V and 3 bases from J, with 11 bases between. The CDR3 runs to 13 residues. The DNA for the CDR3 is TGCAGCGTTGAAACCGGTCCTAGCTACGAGCAGTACTTC. Translated: CSVETGPSYEQYF.

J is TRBJ2-6 and V is TRBV5-1; 8 bases line up with TRBD1. The germline gives CDR1 SGHRS, CDR2 YFSETQ. The CDR3 consists of 20 residues. The trim removed 4 bases at V and 0 bases at J, leaving 15 bases unmatched. The CDR3 protein is CASSQTTLGQGPSGANVLTF. The DNA of the CDR3 is TGCGCCAGCAGCCAAACCACCCTTGGACAGGGACCCTCTGGGGCCAACGTCCTGACTTTC.

This sequence joins TRBV4-1 and TRBJ2-7; D gene uncertain. The CDR3 runs 12 residues. The ends were cut back, 1 base at V and 4 bases at J, with 5 bases in the middle. Germline-derived CDR1 and CDR2 are MGHRA and YSYEKL. For the CDR3, the DNA is TGCGCCAGCAGCCAAGTGGGATACGAGCAGTACTTC. Its translation: CASSQVGYEQYF.

This chain uses TRBV4-3 with TRBJ2-7; TRBD1 might be the D (5 bases). The CDR3 covers 16 residues. In germline, CDR1 is LGHNA, CDR2 YSLEER. Trimming left V 0 bases short and J 5 bases short, with 17 bases between. The CDR3 DNA is TGCGCCAGCAGCCAAGATTTGTTCAGGGAATCTGACGAGCAGTACTTC. The encoded protein is CASSQDLFRESDEQYF.

This clone was found once. The V and J genes are TRBV10-2 and TRBJ2-3; no reliable D call. The CDR3 runs 14 residues. The germline V gene encodes CDR1 WSHSY and CDR2 SAAADI. V was cut by 0 bases and J by 2 bases, with 6 bases left in between. The CDR3 sequence is CASSESDDTDTQYF. The CDR3 DNA follows: TGCGCCAGCAGTGAGTCCGACGACACAGATACGCAGTATTTT.

V usage is TRBV19 and J usage is TRBJ2-1; tentative D call: TRBD2 (6 bases). CDR1 and CDR2 (germline): LNHDA, SQIVND (reference sequence). This CDR3 has 13 residues. V dropped 4 bases and J dropped 8 bases, with 12 bases sitting between them. CDR3: CASSNGGVHEQFF. In DNA form, the CDR3 reads TGTGCCAGTAGTAACGGAGGGGTCCATGAGCAGTTCTTC.

The chain carries TRBV25-1 and TRBJ2-3; 9 bases are shared with TRBD2. Losses at the gene ends were 1 base for V and 4 bases for J; bases not matched to a gene: 6. The CDR3 has 16 amino acids. Germline V gene sequence: CDR1 MGHDK, CDR2 SYGVNS. The CDR3 is CASSEWVAGVSDTQYF. The CDR3 bases are TGTGCCAGCAGTGAATGGGTAGCGGGAGTGTCAGATACGCAGTATTTT.

The sample holds a few counts of this clone. The chain recombines TRBV5-6 with TRBJ2-1; TRBD1 might be the D (6 bases). This CDR3 comprises 15 residues. Per the germline V gene, CDR1 is SGHDT and CDR2 is YYEEEE. V was shortened by 4 bases and J by 3 bases, with 14 bases between the two germline ends. The CDR3 reads CASSHPGARYNEQFF. CDR3 DNA sequence: TGTGCCAGCAGCCATCCAGGGGCGCGCTACAATGAGCAGTTCTTC.

This clone was seen only a few times. The genes are TRBV9 and TRBJ2-1; 11 positions agree with TRBD2. Germline V gene lookup returns CDR1 SGDLS and CDR2 YYNGEE. Trimming took 1 base from V and 6 from J; bases not matched to a gene: 12. The CDR3 has 18 residues. CDR3 protein: CASSVPKRGSGGVNEQFF. The CDR3 nucleotides read TGTGCCAGCAGCGTACCAAAACGGGGTAGCGGGGGGGTCAATGAGCAGTTCTTC.

This chain connects TRBV25-1 to TRBJ2-7; D perhaps matches TRBD2 (5 bases). This CDR3 region has 12 residues. The germline V and J ends were trimmed by 3 bases and 6 bases, with 9 bases remaining between them. From germline, CDR1 is MGHDK and CDR2 SYGVNS. CDR3 sequence: CASSDWELEQYF. The CDR3 coding sequence is TGTGCCAGCAGTGACTGGGAGCTCGAGCAGTACTTC.

The chain uses TRBV6-5 and TRBJ1-1; 12 bases are a match to TRBD1. The CDR3 is made up of 16 amino acids. The V gene end was trimmed by 4 bases and the J gene end by 1 base; junction bases not matched to a gene: 4. Germline V lookup: CDR1 MNHEY, CDR2 SVGAGI. DNA for the CDR3: TGTGCCAGCAGTTTGCCGGGACAGGGGGCGAACACTGAAGCTTTCTTT. As protein: CASSLPGQGANTEAFF.